The sequence of this TCR beta chain was determined in a study of OX40 agonist ivuxolimab in advanced cancers. Overall study findings and caveats: Blood T cells, both CD4+ and CD8+, expanded clonally by week 6 at 0.1 to 3.0 mg/kg. Antigen specificity of clonally expanded peripheral T cells was not established.

Regarding this clone: Its target is unknown.

The CDR3 sequence is 18 residues long. Prior autoimmune disease or systemic immunosuppression barred patients. Method: immunoSEQ multiplex PCR; TCRdb's copy keeps in-frame clones and lacks some. The sample yields around 46,000 clones, 60% to 80% seen once. The TCR comes from an adult with an advanced solid tumor such as melanoma, head and neck, liver or kidney cancer. The specimen comprised CD4+ or CD8+ T cells sorted from blood, sampled in a trial of the OX40 agonist ivuxolimab. This sequence joins TRBV12-2 and TRBJ2-2; the D call in the table, TRBD2, was not verified against the DNA. TRBV12-2 is tagged as a pseudogene. In DNA, the CDR3 is TGTGCAAGTCGCTTAGTTAGAAAAGAGGAAGCGAACACCGGGGAGCTGTTTTTT. Its protein is CASRLVRKEEANTGELFF.